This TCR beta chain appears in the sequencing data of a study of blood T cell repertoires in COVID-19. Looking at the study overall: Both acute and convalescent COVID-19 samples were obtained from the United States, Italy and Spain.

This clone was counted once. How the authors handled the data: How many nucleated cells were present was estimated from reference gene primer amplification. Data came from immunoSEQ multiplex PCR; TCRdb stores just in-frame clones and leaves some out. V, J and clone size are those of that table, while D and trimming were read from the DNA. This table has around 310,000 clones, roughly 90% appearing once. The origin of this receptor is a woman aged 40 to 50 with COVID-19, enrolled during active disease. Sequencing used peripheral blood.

The CDR3: CASSLAGTGVRETQYF. CDR3 nucleotides: TGTGCCAGCAGTTTGGCCGGGACAGGAGTTCGGGAGACCCAGTACTTC. The chain employs TRBV28 and TRBJ2-5, with 8 positions matching TRBD1. Germline CDR1 is MDHEN and CDR2 is SYDVKM. The CDR3 runs to 16 residues. Trimming took 3 bases from V and 5 from J; bases not matched to a gene: 11.